This T cell receptor (beta chain) was identified during a study of blood T cell repertoires in COVID-19. Study as a whole: Donors in the United States, Italy and Spain gave samples during acute or convalescent COVID-19. The cDNA or gDNA used as material had been derived from T cells, B-cell-depleted T cells, or PBMCs.

The length of the CDR3 is 11 residues. Germline V CDR1 and CDR2: KGHSH, LQKENI. V lost 4 bases, J lost 4 bases, and 5 bases lay in between. Cohort placement rested on clinical history that participants reported themselves. Two consecutive negative NP/OP PCR tests, clearance, or resolved symptoms defined Cohort 3 recovery. Assay: immunoSEQ multiplex PCR; the TCRdb copy retains only in-frame clones and omits some. The sample contains about 310,000 clones, roughly 91% of which appear only once. The sequence was obtained from a woman in her twenties or thirties who had recovered from COVID-19. This rearrangement joins TRBV18 to TRBJ2-7; TRBD2 might be the D (5 bases). The sequencing sample was made of PBMCs or T cells enriched from blood (not recorded which). The DNA for the CDR3 is TGTGCCAGCTCACGGGAGTACGAGCAGTACTTC. It translates to CASSREYEQYF.